This TCR beta chain was sequenced in a study of T cells in women clearing cervical HPV infection. The V end was cut by 5 bases, the J end by 6 bases, with 13 bases between. This CDR3 is 14 amino acids long. CDR1 and CDR2 from the germline V gene are SGHNT and YENEEA. A word on this clone: Its target is not known. The sequence runs out 3 residues before the end of the CDR3; the remainder is reconstructed from the germline J gene.

Whole-study results and caveats: TRBV6-7 relative abundance averaged roughly 0.1% in cases and 0.16% in controls.

Each participant carried one incident cervical HPV16 infection only. Sequencing used immunoSEQ multiplex PCR; TCRdb keeps in-frame clones, though not all of them. There are around 28,000 clones in the sample, with 15% to 20% held by the top ten. The sequence was obtained from a woman between 18 and 69 years old with a cervical HPV16 infection that either progressed to CIN3+ or cleared (not recorded which). Sequenced sample: blood buffy coat. The V gene is TRBV11-3, the J gene TRBJ2-2, with a possible D match to TRBD1 (6 bases). This chain's CDR3 is CASSHSWGPGELFF. Incomplete CDR3 DNA: TGTGCCAGCAGCCACAGTTGGGGGCCCGGGGAG.